This paragraph covers one TCR beta chain sequence. These data belong to a study of memory CD4+ T cells and cytomegalovirus serostatus. Single viable CD3+CD4+CD8-CD45RO+ cells were sorted as the memory CD4+ T cells. V was trimmed by 2 bases and J by 5 bases, leaving 9 bases between them. The CDR3 spans 13 residues. Germline V CDR1 and CDR2: ENHRY, SYGVKD. TCRdb's copy holds only in-frame clones and misses some; the assay was immunoSEQ multiplex PCR. The sample contains some 57,000 clones, approximately 79% of which appear only once. The J gene is TRBJ1-2, the V gene TRBV10-3, with D perhaps TRBD1 (5 bases). This receptor was taken from an adult in good health and CMV-seronegative. Sequenced input: memory CD4+ T cells from blood. In DNA, the CDR3 is TGTGCCATCAGTGAGGGTACAGGATATGGCTACACCTTC. It encodes CAISEGTGYGYTF.